Below, one TCR beta chain is given with its context. The entry originates in a study of graft-versus-host responses after intestinal transplantation. TCRdb's table, derived via immunoSEQ multiplex PCR, lists solely in-frame clones and lacks some. The table records about 20,000 clones, about half of them present only once. The V gene's germline CDR1 is SGHTA and CDR2 FQGNSA. V was pared by 5 bases and J by 4 bases, with 11 bases between. The CDR3 extends over 13 amino acids. Material: alloreactive CD4+ T cells from a mixed lymphocyte reaction culture, obtained before intestinal transplant. As to subset: CFSE-low proliferating T cells sorted from roughly six-day pre-transplant mixed lymphocyte reaction (GvH or HvG direction). J is TRBJ1-2 and V is TRBV7-2; D not certain. The clonotype originates from a human patient who received an intestinal transplant. CDR3 protein: CASSPRGPYGYTF. CDR3 sequence (DNA): TGTGCCAGCAGCCCCCGTGGCCCCTATGGCTACACCTTC.